The 30 T cell receptor beta chains listed next were all sequenced from one sample in a study of response to subunit inactivated influenza vaccine. TCRdb ran MiXCR on the RT-PCR reads and lists one entry per CDR3 protein. The sample has around 540,000 distinct CDR3 sequences; 10% to 15% are singletons. The specimen comprised PBMCs from blood, sampled on the day of vaccination. Source of these receptors: a man aged 50-60 years who received an inactivated influenza vaccine.

This clonotype was observed a few times. This chain uses TRBV5-1 with TRBJ1-1; 7 positions agree with TRBD1. Trimming removed 3 bases from V and 4 bases from J; junction bases left unmatched: 9. The CDR3 runs to 15 residues. Germline CDR1 is SGHRS and CDR2 is YFSETQ. CDR3 loop: CASSSYGQVGTEAFF. CDR3 nucleotides: TGCGCCAGCAGCTCTTACGGACAGGTCGGCACTGAAGCTTTCTTT.

The chain couples TRBV7-9 to TRBJ2-1; D uncertain. The CDR3 consists of 12 residues. Between the trimmed V and J ends, which lost 5 bases and 12 bases, there was a span of 14 bases. The V gene's germline CDR1 is SEHNR and CDR2 FQNEAQ (reference sequence). The CDR3 sequence: CASSARSFRQFF. CDR3 in DNA: TGTGCCAGCAGCGCGCGGAGTTTTCGGCAGTTCTTC.

In regard to this clonotype: A much larger clone lies a single base off, so this may be a read error. CDR3 nucleotide sequence: TGTGCCAGCAGGTATGGGGGAAACACTGAAGCTTTCTTT. This gives the protein CASRYGGNTEAFF. The chain uses TRBV6-2 or TRBV6-3 and TRBJ1-1, with TRBD1 as a possible D gene (5 bases). Germline V CDR1 and CDR2: MNHEY, SVGEGT. The CDR3 is made up of 13 amino acids. V was pared by 6 bases and J by 2 bases, with 10 bases between.

This clonotype was detected only a few times. The J gene is TRBJ2-5, the V gene TRBV5-1; D not resolved. The ends were cut back, 4 bases at V and 5 bases at J, with 9 bases in the middle. The CDR3 covers 12 residues. The germline gives CDR1 SGHRS, CDR2 YFSETQ. The CDR3 coding sequence is TGCGCCAGCAGCCTCCATGGGGAGACCCAGTACTTC. Protein: CASSLHGETQYF.

The chain recombines TRBV6-5 with TRBJ1-1; 8 nucleotides align to TRBD1. J gave up 4 bases and V 0 bases, and 7 bases lay outside the gene matches. The CDR3 is made up of 16 amino acids. CDR1 and CDR2 (germline): MNHEY, SVGAGI. The DNA of the CDR3 is TGTGCCAGCAGTTACTCGAAAGGTACAGGGGGCACTGAAGCTTTCTTT. Translated: CASSYSKGTGGTEAFF.

The rearrangement uses TRBV29-1 and TRBJ2-3, with no clear D. Germline V gene sequence: CDR1 SQVTM, CDR2 ANQGSEA. The CDR3 covers 11 residues. V was pared by 8 bases and J by 5 bases, with 11 bases between. The CDR3 region is CSLGPGDTQYF. The CDR3 DNA sequence: TGCAGCCTCGGCCCGGGAGATACGCAGTATTTT.

This clonotype was picked up a small number of times. The rearrangement uses TRBV6-1 and TRBJ1-5, with D uncertain. The ends were cut back, 2 bases at V and 4 bases at J, with 9 bases in the middle. The CDR3 totals 14 residues. CDR1 is MNHNS and CDR2 is SASEGT in the germline V gene. The CDR3 reads CASSESGINQPQHF. The DNA of the CDR3 is TGTGCCAGCAGTGAATCCGGCATAAATCAGCCCCAGCATTTT.

This clonotype has a handful of counts. The chain uses TRBV7-2 and TRBJ2-7; TRBD2 matches at 16 bases. The CDR3 is 16 amino acids. Germline values: CDR1 SGHTA, CDR2 FQGNSA. V gave up 1 base and J gave up 7 bases; unmatched junction bases: 4. DNA of the CDR3: TGTGCCAGCAGCTTAGTAGGGACTAGCGGGAGGGGTGAGCAGTACTTC. Translation: CASSLVGTSGRGEQYF.

In its sample, this clonotype was seen many times. The CDR3 here is CASTLSGFDYNEQFF. The CDR3 nucleotides read TGTGCCAGCACCCTTAGTGGTTTTGACTACAATGAGCAGTTCTTC. The rearrangement links TRBV7-2 to TRBJ2-1; D not certain. The CDR3 length is 15 residues. Germline V lookup: CDR1 SGHTA, CDR2 FQGNSA. With 7 bases removed from V and 3 bases from J, the gap between germline ends came to 16 bases.

The table lists this clonotype with a few counts. V usage is TRBV24-1 and J usage is TRBJ2-2, with D possibly being TRBD1 (5 bases). The V end was cut by 5 bases, the J end by 2 bases, with 8 bases between. Germline V CDR1 and CDR2: KGHDR, SFDVKD. The CDR3 covers 14 residues. The DNA of the CDR3 is TGTGCCACCAGTGCCAGGGCCAACACCGGGGAGCTGTTTTTT. It yields the protein CATSARANTGELFF.

The CDR3 protein is CASSFGGGRAGEQFF. Here the CDR3 DNA reads TGTGCCAGCAGTTTTGGCGGAGGTCGGGCAGGGGAGCAGTTCTTC. The chain joins TRBV28 to TRBJ2-1, with D perhaps given as TRBD1 or TRBD2 (5 bases each). Trimming stripped 3 bases from V and 10 bases from J, with 19 bases between. Looked up from germline, CDR1 is MDHEN and CDR2 is SYDVKM. This CDR3 region has 15 residues.

This chain joins TRBV6-2 or TRBV6-3 and TRBJ2-7; weak D call: TRBD2 (6 bases). This CDR3 spans 17 amino acids. The V gene's germline CDR1 is MNHEY and CDR2 SVGEGT. V lost 0 bases to trimming and J lost 4 bases, with 19 bases between them. This CDR3 is CASSYSRRSGRGYEQYF. The CDR3 DNA sequence: TGTGCCAGCAGTTACTCGAGGAGGTCGGGACGGGGGTACGAGCAGTACTTC.

In this sample, this clonotype turned up many times. Here the CDR3 reads CASSLGAWGFGDEQFF. CDR3 DNA: TGCGCCAGCAGCTTGGGGGCGTGGGGGTTCGGGGATGAGCAGTTCTTC. The rearrangement uses TRBV5-1 and TRBJ2-1; D tentatively fits TRBD1 or TRBD2 (5 bases each). Germline-derived CDR1 and CDR2 are SGHRS and YFSETQ. V was pared by 0 bases and J by 8 bases, with 18 bases between. The CDR3 totals 16 residues.

This clonotype was counted a few times. CDR3 residues: CASSPRHFSETQYF. CDR3 in DNA: TGTGCCAGCAGTCCTCGCCACTTCTCCGAGACCCAGTACTTC. This sequence joins TRBV12-3 or TRBV12-4 and TRBJ2-5, with D hard to call. The CDR3 loop spans 14 amino acids. V was clipped by 5 bases and J by 5 bases, with 15 bases between them.

Ten or more counts support this clonotype. As DNA, the CDR3 is TGTGCCAGCAGTTTATACCCCCCAAAGCGGGACCCCCACGAGCAGTACTTC. It yields the protein CASSLYPPKRDPHEQYF. The J gene is TRBJ2-7, the V gene TRBV27; TRBD2 aligns across 7 bases. The V and J ends lost 1 base and 5 bases, in that order; junction bases with no gene match: 14. The CDR3 totals 17 residues. Germline V lookup: CDR1 MNHEY, CDR2 SMNVEV (reference sequence).

This clonotype was detected only a few times. CDR3 nucleotide sequence: TGCGCCAGCAGCCTCGGGGGACTAGCGGGAGTAGGTCAGTTCTTC. Translating it yields CASSLGGLAGVGQFF. This rearrangement joins TRBV5-1 to TRBJ2-1, with 14 bases matching TRBD2. CDR1 is SGHRS, CDR2 YFSETQ, per germline. There are 15 residues in the CDR3. Unmatched junction bases numbered 10, after V lost 4 bases and J lost 13 bases.

A few counts support this clonotype. The chain recombines TRBV3-1 with TRBJ2-2; D gene ambiguous. The CDR3 runs 14 residues. Trimming took off 3 bases at V and 5 bases at J, with 10 bases between the two ends. From germline, CDR1 is LGHDT and CDR2 YNNKEL (reference sequence). For the CDR3, the DNA is TGTGCCAGCAGCCAGGAGAGCCAGACCGGGGAGCTGTTTTTT. It translates to CASSQESQTGELFF. Drawing the rest from reference TRBV3-1 and TRBJ2-2, the complete variable domain is DTAVSQTPKYLVTQMGNDKSIKCEQNLGHDTMYWYKQDSKKFLKIMFSYNNKELIINETVPNRFSPKSPDKAHLNLHINSLELGDSAVYFCASSQESQTGELFFGEGSRLTVL.

This clonotype was seen only a few times. V and J are TRBV12-3 or TRBV12-4 and TRBJ2-2; 14 nucleotides line up with TRBD2. V lost 5 bases, J lost 3 bases, and 8 bases stayed unmatched. The CDR3 runs to 18 residues. The CDR3 DNA reads as TGTGCCAGCAGTAATCCGGGACTAGCGGGAGATTACACCGGGGAGCTGTTTTTT. This codes for CASSNPGLAGDYTGELFF.

V and J are TRBV6-2 or TRBV6-3 and TRBJ2-1, with D unresolved. Germline CDR1 MNHEY, CDR2 SVGEGT. Trimming pared 2 bases from V and 10 bases from J, leaving 12 bases between. The CDR3 covers 13 residues. The CDR3 DNA reads TGTGCCAGCAGTTACCCCCCCCTAGGGGAGCAGTTCTTC. Amino acids: CASSYPPLGEQFF.

The V and J genes are TRBV5-8 and TRBJ2-1; 8 bases are shared with TRBD2. Trimming cost V 5 bases and J 7 bases; bases outside gene matches: 11. There are 15 residues in the CDR3. In germline, CDR1 is SGHTS, CDR2 YDEGEE. The CDR3 sequence: CASSPGSGRANEQFF. The CDR3 DNA reads TGTGCCAGCAGTCCCGGGAGCGGGAGAGCGAATGAGCAGTTCTTC.

The CDR3, as DNA: TGTGCCACCCAAGGGACGGGGAACACCGGGGAGCTGTTTTTT. Its translation: CATQGTGNTGELFF. The V call is TRBV24-1, the J call TRBJ2-2; D possibly matches TRBD1 or TRBD2 (5 bases each). CDR1 and CDR2 from the germline V gene are KGHDR and SFDVKD. The CDR3 spans 14 residues. With 9 bases removed from V and 1 base from J, the gap between germline ends came to 11 bases.

This clonotype showed up just a few times. The chain employs TRBV12-3 or TRBV12-4 and TRBJ2-3; the D is unclear. The ends were cut back, 3 bases at V and 5 bases at J, with 9 bases in the middle. The length of the CDR3 is 13 residues. CDR3 in DNA: TGTGCCAGCAGTTTTGAGTCCCTAGATACGCAGTATTTT. Its protein product is CASSFESLDTQYF.

V gene TRBV12-5 combines with J gene TRBJ1-1; D is perhaps TRBD1 (6 bases). From germline, CDR1 is LGHNT and CDR2 FRNRAP. Deletions cut 3 bases from V and 4 bases from J, with 21 bases between. This CDR3 has 17 amino acids. Here the CDR3 reads CASGLWGAPDFVTEAFF. CDR3 coding DNA: TGTGCTAGTGGTTTATGGGGGGCTCCCGATTTTGTCACTGAAGCTTTCTTT.

This clonotype was found a few times. The chain uses TRBV15 and TRBJ2-1, with D possibly being TRBD2 (6 bases). V was trimmed by 2 bases and J by 7 bases, leaving 18 bases between them. From germline, CDR1 is LNHNV and CDR2 YYDKDF (reference sequence). CDR3 length equals 16 residues. Here the CDR3 reads CATSRSPAGGTNEQFF. The CDR3 region has the DNA TGTGCCACCAGCAGATCTCCGGCGGGCGGGACGAATGAGCAGTTCTTC.

Only a few counts were recorded for this clonotype. The chain couples TRBV11-2 to TRBJ2-3, with D perhaps TRBD2 (6 bases). Germline V lookup: CDR1 SGHAT, CDR2 FQNNGV. Trimming pared 6 bases from V and 1 base from J, leaving 23 bases between. The CDR3 contains 18 residues. This chain's CDR3 is CASSPEGIIQYGTDTQYF. The DNA of the CDR3 is TGTGCCAGCAGTCCGGAGGGGATAATTCAATACGGCACAGATACGCAGTATTTT.

Only a few counts were recorded for this clonotype. The rearrangement uses TRBV10-3 and TRBJ2-5, with a weak D call TRBD1 (6 bases). Trimming took off 10 bases at V and 1 base at J, with 16 bases between the two ends. The CDR3 has 14 residues. The germline V gene encodes CDR1 ENHRY and CDR2 SYGVKD. CDR3 amino acids: CATALRTVQETQYF. The CDR3, as DNA: TGTGCCACCGCCCTGCGGACAGTCCAAGAGACCCAGTACTTC.

The V call is TRBV7-9, the J call TRBJ2-7; D uncertain. The CDR3 has 13 residues. V shed 1 base and J shed 5 bases, with 9 bases lying between them. Looked up from germline, CDR1 is SEHNR and CDR2 is FQNEAQ (reference sequence). CDR3 coding DNA: TGTGCCAGCAGCTTAGAGAGACCCCACGAGCAGTACTTC. Protein: CASSLERPHEQYF.

This chain joins TRBV6-1 and TRBJ2-7, with D uncertain. Germline values: CDR1 MNHNS, CDR2 SASEGT. The CDR3 is 13 residues long. V lost 6 bases, J lost 3 bases, and 12 bases lay in between. The CDR3 spells CASRRRPDYEQYF. The CDR3 nucleotides read TGTGCCAGCAGAAGAAGACCAGACTACGAGCAGTACTTC.

This clonotype was found many times. In DNA form, the CDR3 reads TGTGCCAGCAGCCCCGTGACTAGCCTGGACACAGATACGCAGTATTTT. The encoded protein is CASSPVTSLDTDTQYF. The V gene is TRBV13, the J gene TRBJ2-3; 7 positions agree with TRBD2. The CDR3 has 16 residues. Trimming took 5 bases from V and 2 from J; bases not matched to a gene: 10. Germline values: CDR1 PRHDT, CDR2 FYEKMQ (reference sequence).

CDR3 loop: CSVSETLPLSGANVLTF. The DNA of the CDR3 is TGCAGCGTTAGCGAGACCCTCCCTCTCTCTGGGGCCAACGTCCTGACTTTC. The genes are TRBV29-1 and TRBJ2-6, with D unresolved. Trimming removed 5 bases at V and 0 bases at J, with 17 bases between. The germline CDR1 and CDR2 sequences are SQVTM and ANQGSEA. This CDR3 region has 17 residues. The full variable domain, in which reference TRBV29-1 and TRBJ2-6 provide the parts outside the CDR3, is SAVISQKPSRDICQRGTSLTIQCQVDSQVTMMFWYRQQPGQSLTLIATANQGSEATYESGFVIDKFPISRPNLTFSTLTVSNMSPEDSSIYLCSVSETLPLSGANVLTFGAGSRLTVL.